This section outlines one T cell receptor (beta chain) sequence together with its context. The entry originates in a study of cytomegalovirus exposure and HLA in healthy donors. The CDR3 runs 17 residues. V lost 0 bases to trimming and J lost 0 bases, with 9 bases between them. Germline lookup yields CDR1 LGHNA and CDR2 YSLEER. PCR amplification relied on 60 Vbeta primers (plus 13 Jbeta primers). Only in-frame clones appear in the TCRdb table, and some are missing; sequencing was by immunoSEQ multiplex PCR. The profile covers approximately 170,000 clones, with around 79% appearing a single time and over 2% taken by the ten largest.

This TCR came from a woman between 40 and 55 years old in good health and CMV-seropositive. Source material: PBMCs. The V gene is TRBV4-3, the J gene TRBJ2-6, with TRBD2 as a possible D gene (5 bases). CDR3 bases: TGCGCCAGCAGCCAAGATCGTGGGAGCTCTGGGGCCAACGTCCTGACTTTC. It specifies CASSQDRGSSGANVLTF.